The clone carrying this T cell receptor beta chain came up once. Antigen: not known. The V and J ends lost 4 bases and 0 bases respectively, with 9 bases between them. The CDR3 runs to 15 residues. From germline, CDR1 is KGHSH and CDR2 LQKENI. Some clones are missing from TCRdb's copy, which holds only in-frame ones; the method was immunoSEQ multiplex PCR. The table shows about 120,000 clones, with around 90% occurring only once. The data originate from a study of T cell responses to AZD1222 COVID-19 vaccine. Turning to the study itself: Pooled in the analysis were second doses at about 4 or about 12 weeks.

Study results and limitations: Increases in Spike-specific TCR breadth and depth were seen after two AZD1222 doses.

Sequencing was performed on peripheral blood, taken on day 0 of AZD1222 vaccination. This chain connects TRBV18 to TRBJ1-4, with D unclear. The receptor's source is an adult in good health. The CDR3 DNA reads as TGTGCCAGCTCACAACAAACTGCAACTAATGAAAAACTGTTTTTT. Protein: CASSQQTATNEKLFF.